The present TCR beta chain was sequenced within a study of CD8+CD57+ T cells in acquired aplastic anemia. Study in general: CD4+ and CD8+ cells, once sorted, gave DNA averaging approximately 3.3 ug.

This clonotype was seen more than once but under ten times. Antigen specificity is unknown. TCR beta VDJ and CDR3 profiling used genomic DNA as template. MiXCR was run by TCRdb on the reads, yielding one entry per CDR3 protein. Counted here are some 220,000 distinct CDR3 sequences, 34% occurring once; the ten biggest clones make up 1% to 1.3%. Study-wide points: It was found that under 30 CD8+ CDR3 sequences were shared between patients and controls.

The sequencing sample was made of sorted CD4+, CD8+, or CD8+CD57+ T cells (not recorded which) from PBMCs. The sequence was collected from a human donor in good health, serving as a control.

The CDR3 DNA reads TGTGCCAGCAGCCAAGATTATTTGGGCATCTATGGCTACACCTTC. Translating gives CASSQDYLGIYGYTF. J is TRBJ1-2 and V is TRBV3-1; D call uncertain. V shed 0 bases and J shed 4 bases, with 12 bases lying between them. Germline CDR1 reads LGHDT; CDR2 reads YNNKEL (reference sequence). There are 15 residues in the CDR3.